The sequence of this T cell receptor (beta chain) was determined in a study of T cell changes during pregnancy in multiple sclerosis. TCRdb keeps only in-frame clones here, not all; method: immunoSEQ multiplex PCR. The sample carries tens of thousands of clones, about nine tenths recorded once. The sequence was collected from a female donor in good health, enrolled as a control in a pregnancy study. The sequencing here drew on CD4+ T cells from peripheral blood mononuclear cells, taken in the first trimester of pregnancy.

CDR3 coding DNA: TGTGCCAGCAGCTTGACAGATTATGGCTACACCTTC. This codes for CASSLTDYGYTF. V is TRBV5-6 and J is TRBJ1-2; D not certain. Germline-derived CDR1 and CDR2 are SGHDT and YYEEEE. The germline V and J ends were trimmed by 1 base and 5 bases, with 6 bases remaining between them. This CDR3 contains 12 residues. Full variable domain (outside the CDR3, taken from reference TRBV5-6 and TRBJ1-2): DAGVTQSPTHLIKTRGQQVTLRCSPKSGHDTVSWYQQALGQGPQFIFQYYEEEERQRGNFPDRFSGHQFPNYSSELNVNALLLGDSALYLCASSLTDYGYTFGSGTRLTVV.